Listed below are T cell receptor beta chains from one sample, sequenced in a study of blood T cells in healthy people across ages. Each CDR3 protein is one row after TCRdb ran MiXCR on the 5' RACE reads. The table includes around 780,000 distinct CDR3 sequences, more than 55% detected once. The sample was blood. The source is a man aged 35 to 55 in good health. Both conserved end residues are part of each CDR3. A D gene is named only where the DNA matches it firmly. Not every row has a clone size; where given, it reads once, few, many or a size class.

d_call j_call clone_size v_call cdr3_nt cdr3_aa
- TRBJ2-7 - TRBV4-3 TGCGCCAGCAGCCAAGATCGCCTGGGGACCCCACACGAGCAGTACTTC CASSQDRLGTPHEQYF
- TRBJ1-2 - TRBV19 TGTGCCAGTATGGCGGCCGCTATTGGCTACACCTTC CASMAAAIGYTF
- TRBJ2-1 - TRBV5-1 TGCGCCAGCAGCCCGGCCGGGAGTCCTTCTCCCAATGAGCAGTTCTTC CASSPAGSPSPNEQFF
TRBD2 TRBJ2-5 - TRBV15 TGTGCCACCAGCGGGCGACTAGCGGGAGAGGGGGCTTCAAAGACCCAGTACTTC CATSGRLAGEGASKTQYF
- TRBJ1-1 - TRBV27 TGTGCCAGCAGAGGAGGGGTGTCGGTCACTGAAGCTTTCTTT CASRGGVSVTEAFF
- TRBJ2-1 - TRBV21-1 TGTGCCAGCACCGAAATGGGTTTAGCGGGGGGTTCCTACAATGAGCAGTTCTTC CASTEMGLAGGSYNEQFF
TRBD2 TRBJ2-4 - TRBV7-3 TGTGCCAGCAGCTTAGGGGGAGGGGCGGCCAAAAACATTCAGTACTTC CASSLGGGAAKNIQYF
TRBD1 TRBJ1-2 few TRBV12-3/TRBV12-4 TGTGCCAGCAGTTTAGCGCTGACAGGGGCGAACTATGGCTACACCTTC CASSLALTGANYGYTF
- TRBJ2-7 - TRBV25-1 TGTGCCAGCAGAACAGGATACGGCACTCACGAGCAGTACTTC CASRTGYGTHEQYF
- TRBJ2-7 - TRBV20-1 TGCAGTGCTGATCCAGGGGGGAGGGACGAGCAGTACTTC CSADPGGRDEQYF
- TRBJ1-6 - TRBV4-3 TGCGCCAGCAGCCAACTGGGGAACACAGGGAGTCCCTATAATTCACCCCTCCACTTT CASSQLGNTGSPYNSPLHF
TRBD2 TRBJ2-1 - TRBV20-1 TGCAGTGCTAGAGCACCTAGCGGGTACAATGAGCAGTTCTTC CSARAPSGYNEQFF
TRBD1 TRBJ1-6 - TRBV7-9 TGTGCCAGCAGCTTAGTGGTGGGACAGGCGTACAATTCACCCCTCCACTTT CASSLVVGQAYNSPLHF
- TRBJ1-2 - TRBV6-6 TGTGCCAGCAGTCCCGACACGTATGGCTACACCTTC CASSPDTYGYTF
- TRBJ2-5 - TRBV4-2 TGTGCCAGCAGCCAAGACGGCACACGGAGACAAGAGACCCAGTACTTC CASSQDGTRRQETQYF
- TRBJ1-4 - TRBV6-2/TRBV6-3 TGTGCCAGCAGTTACGGGTTCCAGCGTGAAAAACTGTTTTTT CASSYGFQREKLFF
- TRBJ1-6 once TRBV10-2 TGCGCCAGCCACCGTATCGGGTCACCCCTCCACTTT CASHRIGSPLHF
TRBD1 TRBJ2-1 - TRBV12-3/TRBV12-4 TGTGCCAGCAGTTACAGGGGGAATGAGCAGTTCTTC CASSYRGNEQFF
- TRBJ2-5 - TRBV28 TGTGCCAGCAGTGTATATGGACAAGAGACCCAGTACTTC CASSVYGQETQYF
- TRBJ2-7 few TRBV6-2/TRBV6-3 TGTGCCAGCAGTTACGGAGGACAAACCTACGAGCAGTACTTC CASSYGGQTYEQYF
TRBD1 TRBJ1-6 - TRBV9 TGTGCCAGCAGCGAGGCCACAGGGGCTAATTCACCCCTCCACTTT CASSEATGANSPLHF
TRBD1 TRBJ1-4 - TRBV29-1 TGCAGCGTCACGACAGGGGGCCGTAATGAAAAACTGTTTTTT CSVTTGGRNEKLFF
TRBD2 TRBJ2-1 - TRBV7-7 TGTGCCAGCAGCTTAGGTCCTAGCGGTTCAAGCTCCCACAATGAGCAGTTCTTC CASSLGPSGSSSHNEQFF
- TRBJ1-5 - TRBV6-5 TGTGCCAGCAGTTCGGGGGCAGGGAGCAATCAGCCCCAGCATTTT CASSSGAGSNQPQHF
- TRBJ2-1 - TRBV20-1 TGCACTGGGAGAGATTACAATGAGCAGTTCTTC CTGRDYNEQFF
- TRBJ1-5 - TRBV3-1 TGTGCCAGCAGCCAAGCAGGGAGTCAAATGAGCAATCAGCCCCAGCATTTT CASSQAGSQMSNQPQHF
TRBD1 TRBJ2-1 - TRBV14 TGTGCCAGCAGCCAAGTAAGGGGGCGTGAGCAGTTCTTC CASSQVRGREQFF
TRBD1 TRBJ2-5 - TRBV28 TGTGCCAGCAGTCGAGAGGGGGCGGACCAAGAGACCCAGTACTTC CASSREGADQETQYF
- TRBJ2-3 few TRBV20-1 TGCAGTGCTAGACTCCCCGGATACACAGATACGCAGTATTTT CSARLPGYTDTQYF
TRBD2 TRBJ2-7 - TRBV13 TGTGCCAGCAGCTTAGGCGGGACTACCTACGAGCAGTACTTC CASSLGGTTYEQYF
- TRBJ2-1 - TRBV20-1 TGCAGTGCTAGAGTCCGGGGCCTAAATGAGCAGTTCTTC CSARVRGLNEQFF
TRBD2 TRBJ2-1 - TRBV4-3 TGCGCCAGCAGCCAAGATCCTAGCGGGAGGCCGAGGGATTATGAGCAGTTCTTC CASSQDPSGRPRDYEQFF
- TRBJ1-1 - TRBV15 TGTGCCACGGGGGAGAAGCAGGCTGAAGCTTTCTTT CATGEKQAEAFF
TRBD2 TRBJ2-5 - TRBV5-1 TGCGCCAGCAGCCCCGGACTAGCGGGAGGGAAGACCCAGTACTTC CASSPGLAGGKTQYF
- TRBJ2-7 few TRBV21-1 TGTGCCAGCAGCAATCGTCCGCTCGGCTACGAGCAGTACTTC CASSNRPLGYEQYF
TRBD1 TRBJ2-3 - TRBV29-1 TGCAGTACGGGACAGCACACAGATACGCAGTATTTT CSTGQHTDTQYF
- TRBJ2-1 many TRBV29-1 TGCAGCGCGGCCACAGGGGCGGGAAATGAGCAGTTCTTC CSAATGAGNEQFF
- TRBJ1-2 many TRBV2 TGTGCCAGCAGTGAAGCGGTGGCAGGGCTCTTAGCGGTCAAGTATCAAGGCTACACCTTC CASSEAVAGLLAVKYQGYTF
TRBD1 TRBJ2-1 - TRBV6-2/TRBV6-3 TGTGCCAGCAGGCCCACCGGGACAGGGGGGGGCTACAATGAGCAGTTCTTC CASRPTGTGGGYNEQFF
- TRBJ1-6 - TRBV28 TGTGCCAGCACCAAAGGCGATTCACCCCTCCACTTT CASTKGDSPLHF
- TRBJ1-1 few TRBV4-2 TGTGCCAGCATGGAGGGGACTGAAGCTTTCTTT CASMEGTEAFF
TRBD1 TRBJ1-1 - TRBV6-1 TGTGCCGGCAGTGTCACAGGGGACACTGAAGCTTTCTTT CAGSVTGDTEAFF
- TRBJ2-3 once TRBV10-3 TGTGCCATCAGTGAGTCAACGGGGAGTACAGATACGCAGTATTTT CAISESTGSTDTQYF
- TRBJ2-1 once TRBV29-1 TGCAGCGGCCGTACCAGCGCACCCAATGAGCAGTTCTTC CSGRTSAPNEQFF
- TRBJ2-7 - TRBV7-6 TGTGCCAGCAGCCTGACCGGCCGACGCTACGAGCAGTACTTC CASSLTGRRYEQYF
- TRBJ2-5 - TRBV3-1 TGTGCCAGCAACACCGGGTCTCCGTTGCGGGAGACCCAGTACTTC CASNTGSPLRETQYF
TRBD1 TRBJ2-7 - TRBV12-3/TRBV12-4 TGTGCCAGCACCTTTGGGACAGATCCCTACGAGCAGTACTTC CASTFGTDPYEQYF
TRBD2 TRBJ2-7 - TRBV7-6 TGTGCCAGCAGCGAGGGACTAGCGGGAGAGGCCTACAATGAGCAGTACTTC CASSEGLAGEAYNEQYF
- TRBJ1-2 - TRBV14 TGTGCCAGCAGCCAAGATTCGGGGGTTTATGGCTACACCTTC CASSQDSGVYGYTF
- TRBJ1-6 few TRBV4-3 TGCGCCAGCGGCACCCAGGGGCATTCACCCCTCCACTTT CASGTQGHSPLHF
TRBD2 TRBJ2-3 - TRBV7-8 TGTGCCAGCAGTTACTACCGGACTAGCGGGGGGAAGACAGATACGCAGTATTTT CASSYYRTSGGKTDTQYF
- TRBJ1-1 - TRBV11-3 TGTGCCAGCAGCTCCGTCAGGGGACTGAACACTGAAGCTTTCTTT CASSSVRGLNTEAFF